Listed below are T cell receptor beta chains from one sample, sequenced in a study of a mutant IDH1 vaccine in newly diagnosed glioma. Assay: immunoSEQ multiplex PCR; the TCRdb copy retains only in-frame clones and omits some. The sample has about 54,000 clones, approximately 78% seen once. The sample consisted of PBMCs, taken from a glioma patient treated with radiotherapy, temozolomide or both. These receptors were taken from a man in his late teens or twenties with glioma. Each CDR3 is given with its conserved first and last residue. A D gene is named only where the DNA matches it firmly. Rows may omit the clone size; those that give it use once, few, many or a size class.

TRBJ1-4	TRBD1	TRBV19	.	CASSSWDRGSNEKLFF	TGTGCCAGTAGCTCCTGGGACAGGGGGAGTAATGAAAAACTGTTTTTT
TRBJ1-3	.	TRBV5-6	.	CASSVPGEPGNTIYF	TGTGCCAGCAGCGTACCAGGGGAGCCCGGAAACACCATATATTTT
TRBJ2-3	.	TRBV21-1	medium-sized	CASSPQASGGEDTQYF	TGTGCCAGCAGCCCCCAGGCTAGCGGGGGGGAAGATACGCAGTATTTT
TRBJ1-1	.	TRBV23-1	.	CASSQFRGDPEAFF	TGCGCCAGCAGTCAATTCCGAGGGGACCCTGAAGCTTTCTTT
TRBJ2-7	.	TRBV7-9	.	CASSPPLMVVSAYEQYF	TGTGCCAGCAGCCCGCCCTTAATGGTCGTCAGCGCCTACGAGCAGTACTTC
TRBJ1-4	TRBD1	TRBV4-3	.	CASSQPRAGTGLEKLFF	TGCGCCAGCAGCCAACCAAGAGCCGGGACAGGGCTTGAAAAACTGTTTTTT
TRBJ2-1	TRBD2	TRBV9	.	CASSVVGTSGDNEQFF	TGTGCCAGCAGCGTAGTTGGGACTAGCGGAGACAATGAGCAGTTCTTC
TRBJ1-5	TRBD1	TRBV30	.	CAWSTSTGSLNQPQHF	TGTGCCTGGAGTACTTCGACAGGGTCGCTAAATCAGCCCCAGCATTTT
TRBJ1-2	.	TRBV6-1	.	CASSEQIGGILANYGYTF	TGTGCCAGCAGTGAACAGATAGGGGGGATCCTAGCTAACTATGGCTACACCTTC
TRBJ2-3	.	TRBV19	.	CASSIAGGTDTQYF	TGTGCCAGTAGTATAGCAGGGGGCACAGATACGCAGTATTTT
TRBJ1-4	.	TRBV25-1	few	CASSPHYRASGEKLFF	TGTGCCAGCAGTCCCCATTACAGGGCCTCGGGGGAAAAACTGTTTTTT
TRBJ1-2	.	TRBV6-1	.	CASSVGRGIYGYTF	TGTGCCAGCAGTGTGGGGCGGGGGATCTATGGCTACACCTTC
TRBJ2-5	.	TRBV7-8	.	CASSLGWETQYF	TGTGCCAGCAGCTTAGGGTGGGAGACCCAGTACTTC